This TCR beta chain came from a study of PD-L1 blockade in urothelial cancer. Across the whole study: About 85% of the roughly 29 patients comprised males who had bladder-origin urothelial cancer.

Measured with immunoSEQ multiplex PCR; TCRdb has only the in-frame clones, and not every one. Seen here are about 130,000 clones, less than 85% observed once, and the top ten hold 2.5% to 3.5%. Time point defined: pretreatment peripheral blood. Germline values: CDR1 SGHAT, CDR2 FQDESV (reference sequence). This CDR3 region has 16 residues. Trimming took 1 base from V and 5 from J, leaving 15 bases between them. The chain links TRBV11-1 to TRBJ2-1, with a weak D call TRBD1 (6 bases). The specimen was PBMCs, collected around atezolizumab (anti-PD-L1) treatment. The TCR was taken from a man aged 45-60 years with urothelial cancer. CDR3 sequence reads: CASSLGAAAGDNEQFF. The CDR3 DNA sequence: TGTGCCAGCAGCTTAGGGGCAGCGGCAGGGGACAATGAGCAGTTCTTC.